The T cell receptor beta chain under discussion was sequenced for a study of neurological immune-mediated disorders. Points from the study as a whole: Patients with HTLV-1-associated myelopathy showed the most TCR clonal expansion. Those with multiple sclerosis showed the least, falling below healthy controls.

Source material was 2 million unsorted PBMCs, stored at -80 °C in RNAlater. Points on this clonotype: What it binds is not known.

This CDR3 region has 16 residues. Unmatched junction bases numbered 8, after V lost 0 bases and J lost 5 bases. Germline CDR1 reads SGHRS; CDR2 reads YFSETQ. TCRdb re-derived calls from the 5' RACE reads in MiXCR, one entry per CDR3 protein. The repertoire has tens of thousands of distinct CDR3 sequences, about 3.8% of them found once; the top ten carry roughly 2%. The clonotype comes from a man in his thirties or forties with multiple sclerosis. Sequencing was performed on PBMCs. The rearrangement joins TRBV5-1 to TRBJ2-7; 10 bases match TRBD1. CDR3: CASSLEGGTGVNEQYF. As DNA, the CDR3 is TGCGCCAGCAGCTTGGAAGGCGGGACAGGGGTAAACGAGCAGTACTTC.